These T cell receptor beta chains were read from a single sample in a study of beta chain features in type 1 diabetes. Using immunoSEQ multiplex PCR, the repertoire was profiled, and TCRdb retains in-frame clones only, with some absent. This sample has 300,000 to 400,000 clones, with around an eighth found just once. Sequencing input: naive CD4+ T cells from blood. The origin of the receptors is a man in his late teens or twenties in good health. The CDR3 runs from the conserved cysteine through the conserved F or W. The order of the fields is CDR3 protein, CDR3 DNA, V gene, D gene, clone size, J gene. The D gene is left open where the match is weak. Only some rows state a clone size, as once, few, many or a class for expanded clones.

CDR3aa: CASSPGKWTSGSYEQYF
CDR3nt: TGTGCCAGCAGCCCCGGAAAATGGACTAGCGGTTCCTACGAGCAGTACTTC
v_gene: TRBV11-1
d_gene: TRBD2
abundance: few
j_gene: TRBJ2-7

CDR3aa: CASSIRDSGFGYTF
CDR3nt: TGTGCCAGTAGTATACGGGACTCCGGGTTTGGCTACACCTTC
v_gene: TRBV19
d_gene: -
abundance: -
j_gene: TRBJ1-2

CDR3aa: CASSRSGVQGQPQHF
CDR3nt: TGTGCCAGCAGCCGCTCGGGGGTCCAGGGTCAGCCCCAGCATTTT
v_gene: TRBV7-2
d_gene: -
abundance: -
j_gene: TRBJ1-5

CDR3aa: CASSRWRGARTEAFF
CDR3nt: TGTGCCAGCAGCCGTTGGCGGGGGGCGCGGACTGAAGCTTTCTTT
v_gene: TRBV7-9
d_gene: -
abundance: few
j_gene: TRBJ1-1

CDR3aa: CASSSGLEGGYTF
CDR3nt: TGCGCCAGCAGCTCCGGACTAGAGGGGGGCTACACCTTC
v_gene: TRBV5-1
d_gene: -
abundance: few
j_gene: TRBJ1-2

CDR3aa: CASSRTPNTEAFF
CDR3nt: TGTGCCAGCAGCAGGACACCGAACACTGAAGCTTTCTTT
v_gene: TRBV5-4
d_gene: -
abundance: -
j_gene: TRBJ1-1

CDR3aa: CASSPGHRWGYTF
CDR3nt: TGTGCCAGCAGTCCCGGACACCGCTGGGGCTACACCTTC
v_gene: TRBV14
d_gene: -
abundance: -
j_gene: TRBJ1-2

CDR3aa: CASSQEGGRTDTQYF
CDR3nt: TGTGCCAGCAGCCAAGAGGGCGGGAGGACAGATACGCAGTATTTT
v_gene: TRBV4-2
d_gene: TRBD2
abundance: -
j_gene: TRBJ2-3

CDR3aa: CSGGQGANEKLFF
CDR3nt: TGCAGCGGGGGACAGGGGGCTAATGAAAAACTGTTTTTT
v_gene: TRBV29-1
d_gene: TRBD1
abundance: once
j_gene: TRBJ1-4

CDR3aa: CASSPGGSSGATEAFF
CDR3nt: TGTGCCAGCAGCCCTGGCGGGAGCTCGGGGGCCACTGAAGCTTTCTTT
v_gene: TRBV4-2
d_gene: -
abundance: few
j_gene: TRBJ1-1

CDR3aa: CSVSGERSSTDTQYF
CDR3nt: TGCAGCGTTTCCGGGGAAAGGTCTAGCACAGATACGCAGTATTTT
v_gene: TRBV29-1
d_gene: -
abundance: few
j_gene: TRBJ2-3

CDR3aa: CASSPAVAGRNEQFF
CDR3nt: TGTGCCAGCTCGCCAGCGGTAGCGGGAAGGAATGAGCAGTTCTTC
v_gene: TRBV18
d_gene: TRBD2
abundance: -
j_gene: TRBJ2-1

CDR3aa: CASSIVRGSNQPQHF
CDR3nt: TGTGCCAGTAGTATTGTTCGGGGAAGCAATCAGCCCCAGCATTTT
v_gene: TRBV19
d_gene: -
abundance: once
j_gene: TRBJ1-5

CDR3aa: CASSRDSDDTQYF
CDR3nt: TGTGCCAGCAGCCGGGACTCCGACGATACGCAGTATTTT
v_gene: TRBV11-3
d_gene: -
abundance: -
j_gene: TRBJ2-3

CDR3aa: CASSPGGTEAFF
CDR3nt: TGTGCCAGCAGCCCGGGGGGCACTGAAGCTTTCTTT
v_gene: TRBV13
d_gene: -
abundance: few
j_gene: TRBJ1-1

CDR3aa: CASSLAGSGGETQYF
CDR3nt: TGTGCCAGCAGCTTAGCGGGGTCGGGCGGGGAGACCCAGTACTTC
v_gene: TRBV7-2
d_gene: -
abundance: few
j_gene: TRBJ2-5

CDR3aa: CAWSFVAGSPLHF
CDR3nt: TGTGCCTGGAGTTTTGTAGCGGGTTCACCCCTCCACTTT
v_gene: TRBV30
d_gene: -
abundance: few
j_gene: TRBJ1-6

CDR3aa: CASSEADPRNTEAFF
CDR3nt: TGTGCCAGTAGTGAGGCAGATCCCCGGAACACTGAAGCTTTCTTT
v_gene: TRBV19
d_gene: -
abundance: -
j_gene: TRBJ1-1

CDR3aa: CASSAYRGNIQYF
CDR3nt: TGTGCCAGCAGCGCCTACAGGGGAAACATTCAGTACTTC
v_gene: TRBV9
d_gene: TRBD1
abundance: -
j_gene: TRBJ2-4

CDR3aa: CASSPAGSSNYGYTF
CDR3nt: TGTGCCAGCAGCCCGGCGGGCAGCTCTAACTATGGCTACACCTTC
v_gene: TRBV9
d_gene: -
abundance: -
j_gene: TRBJ1-2

CDR3aa: CASSTNTGGSTEAFF
CDR3nt: TGTGCCAGCTCAACAAATACAGGGGGAAGCACTGAAGCTTTCTTT
v_gene: TRBV18
d_gene: TRBD1
abundance: -
j_gene: TRBJ1-1

CDR3aa: CASSFSSYNSPLHF
CDR3nt: TGTGCCAGCAGTTTCAGCTCCTATAATTCACCCCTCCACTTT
v_gene: TRBV27
d_gene: -
abundance: few
j_gene: TRBJ1-6

CDR3aa: CATSRDLLGQTDYGYTF
CDR3nt: TGTGCCACCAGCAGAGACCTATTGGGACAAACCGACTATGGCTACACCTTC
v_gene: TRBV15
d_gene: -
abundance: -
j_gene: TRBJ1-2

CDR3aa: CASSERETQYF
CDR3nt: TGTGCCAGCAGCGAGCGAGAGACCCAGTACTTC
v_gene: TRBV5-6
d_gene: -
abundance: -
j_gene: TRBJ2-5

CDR3aa: CATRRGGTDTQYF
CDR3nt: TGTGCCACCCGGAGGGGAGGCACAGATACGCAGTATTTT
v_gene: TRBV19
d_gene: -
abundance: -
j_gene: TRBJ2-3

CDR3aa: CASSSRLVTTDTQYF
CDR3nt: TGTGCCAGCAGCTCCCGACTAGTTACGACAGATACGCAGTATTTT
v_gene: TRBV7-2
d_gene: -
abundance: few
j_gene: TRBJ2-3